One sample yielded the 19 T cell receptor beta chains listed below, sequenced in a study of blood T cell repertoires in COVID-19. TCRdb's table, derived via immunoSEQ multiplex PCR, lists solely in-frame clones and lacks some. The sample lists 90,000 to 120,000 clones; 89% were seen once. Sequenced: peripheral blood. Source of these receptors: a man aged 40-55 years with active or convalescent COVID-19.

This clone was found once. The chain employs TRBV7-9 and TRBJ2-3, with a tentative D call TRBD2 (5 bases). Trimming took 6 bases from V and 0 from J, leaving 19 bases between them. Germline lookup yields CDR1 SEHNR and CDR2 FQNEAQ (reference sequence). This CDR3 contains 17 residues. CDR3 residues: CASRSREVWTSTDTQYF. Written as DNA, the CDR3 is TGTGCCAGCAGGTCCCGAGAGGTCTGGACTAGCACAGATACGCAGTATTTT.

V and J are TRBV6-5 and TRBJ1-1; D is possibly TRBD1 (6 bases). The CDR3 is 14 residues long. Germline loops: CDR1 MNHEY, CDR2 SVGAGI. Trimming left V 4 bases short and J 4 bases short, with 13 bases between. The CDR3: CASSFRGGGTEAFF. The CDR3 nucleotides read TGTGCCAGCAGTTTCAGAGGGGGTGGCACTGAAGCTTTCTTT.

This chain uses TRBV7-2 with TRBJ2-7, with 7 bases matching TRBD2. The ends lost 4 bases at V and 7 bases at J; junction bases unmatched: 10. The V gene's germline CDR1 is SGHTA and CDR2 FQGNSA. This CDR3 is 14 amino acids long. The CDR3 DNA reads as TGTGCCAGCAGCTCCCAAGCGGGGTCCTGGGAGCAGTACTTC. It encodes CASSSQAGSWEQYF.

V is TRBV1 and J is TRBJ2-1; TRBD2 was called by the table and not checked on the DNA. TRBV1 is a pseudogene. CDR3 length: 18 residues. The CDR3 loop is CTSSQSTKSAGKDNEQFF. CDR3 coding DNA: TGCACCAGCAGCCAGTCGACTAAGTCGGCGGGGAAGGACAATGAGCAGTTCTTC.

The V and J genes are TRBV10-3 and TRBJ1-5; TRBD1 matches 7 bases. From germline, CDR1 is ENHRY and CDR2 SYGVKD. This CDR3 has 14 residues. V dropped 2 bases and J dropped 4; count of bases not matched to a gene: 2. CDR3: CAISEDRVNQPQHF. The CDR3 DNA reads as TGTGCCATCAGTGAGGACAGGGTAAATCAGCCCCAGCATTTT.

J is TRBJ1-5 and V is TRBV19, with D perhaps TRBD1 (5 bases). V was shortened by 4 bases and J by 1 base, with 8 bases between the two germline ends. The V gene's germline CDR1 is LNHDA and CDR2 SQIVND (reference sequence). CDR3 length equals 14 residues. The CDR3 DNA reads TGTGCCAGTAGTAGGTCAGGGAGCAATCAGCCCCAGCATTTT. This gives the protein CASSRSGSNQPQHF. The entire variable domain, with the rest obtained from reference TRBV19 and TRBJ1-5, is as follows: DGGITQSPKYLFRKEGQNVTLSCEQNLNHDAMYWYRQDPGQGLRLIYYSQIVNDFQKGDIAEGYSVSREKKESFPLTVTSAQKNPTAFYLCASSRSGSNQPQHFGDGTRLSIL.

CDR3 DNA sequence: TGTGCCAGCAGCCCCCAGGGGTCCGGGGAGCTGTTTTTT. Translated: CASSPQGSGELFF. The chain recombines TRBV7-3 with TRBJ2-2, with D possibly matching TRBD1 (6 bases). The CDR3 is 13 residues long. Germline CDR1 is SGHTA and CDR2 is FQGTGA. Trimming cost V 5 bases and J 6 bases, with 10 bases left between them.

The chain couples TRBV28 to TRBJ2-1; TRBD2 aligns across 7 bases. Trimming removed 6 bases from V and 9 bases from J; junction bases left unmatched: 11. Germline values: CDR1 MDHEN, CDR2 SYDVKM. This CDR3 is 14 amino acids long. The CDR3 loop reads CASSALADLTEQFF. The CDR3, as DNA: TGTGCCAGCAGCGCCCTAGCGGACTTGACTGAGCAGTTCTTC.

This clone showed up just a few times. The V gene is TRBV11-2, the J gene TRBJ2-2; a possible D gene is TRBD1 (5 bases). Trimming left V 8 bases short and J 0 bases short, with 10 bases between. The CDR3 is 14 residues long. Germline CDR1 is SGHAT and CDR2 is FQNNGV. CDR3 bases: TGTGCCAGCGGGGCGGACCCGAACACCGGGGAGCTGTTTTTT. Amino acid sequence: CASGADPNTGELFF.

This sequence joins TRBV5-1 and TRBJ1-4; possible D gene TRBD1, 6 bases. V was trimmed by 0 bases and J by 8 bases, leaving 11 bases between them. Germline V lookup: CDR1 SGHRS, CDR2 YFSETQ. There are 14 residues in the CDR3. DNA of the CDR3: TGCGCCAGCAGCTTGGCAGGGGATGGAGAAAAACTGTTTTTT. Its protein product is CASSLAGDGEKLFF.

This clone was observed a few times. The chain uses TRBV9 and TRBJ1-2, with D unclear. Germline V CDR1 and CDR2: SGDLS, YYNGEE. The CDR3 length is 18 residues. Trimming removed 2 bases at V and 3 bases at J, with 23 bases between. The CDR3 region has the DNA TGTGCCAGCAGCGTTCTACTCGCGGCAGGCCCAGCGGACTATGGCTACACCTTC. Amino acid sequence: CASSVLLAAGPADYGYTF.

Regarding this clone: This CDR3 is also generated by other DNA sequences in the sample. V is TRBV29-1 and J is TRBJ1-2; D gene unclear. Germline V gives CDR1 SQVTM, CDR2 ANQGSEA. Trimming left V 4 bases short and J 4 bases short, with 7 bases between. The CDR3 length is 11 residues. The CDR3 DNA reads TGCAGCGTTGGAACTGTCTATGGCTACACCTTC. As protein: CSVGTVYGYTF. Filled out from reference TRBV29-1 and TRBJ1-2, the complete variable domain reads SAVISQKPSRDICQRGTSLTIQCQVDSQVTMMFWYRQQPGQSLTLIATANQGSEATYESGFVIDKFPISRPNLTFSTLTVSNMSPEDSSIYLCSVGTVYGYTFGSGTRLTVV.

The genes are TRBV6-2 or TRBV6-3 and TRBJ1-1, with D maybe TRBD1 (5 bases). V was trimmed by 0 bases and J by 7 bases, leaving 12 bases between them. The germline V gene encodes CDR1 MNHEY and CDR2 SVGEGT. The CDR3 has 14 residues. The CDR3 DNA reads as TGTGCCAGCAGTTACTCTTTTGGGGGGAGTGAAGCTTTCTTT. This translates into CASSYSFGGSEAFF.

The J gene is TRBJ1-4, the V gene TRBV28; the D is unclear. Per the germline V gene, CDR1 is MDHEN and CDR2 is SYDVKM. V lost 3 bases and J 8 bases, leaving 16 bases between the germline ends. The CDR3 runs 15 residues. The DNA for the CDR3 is TGTGCCAGCAGTTTCTTCGGACTGGCCCGGGAAAAACTGTTTTTT. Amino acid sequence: CASSFFGLAREKLFF.

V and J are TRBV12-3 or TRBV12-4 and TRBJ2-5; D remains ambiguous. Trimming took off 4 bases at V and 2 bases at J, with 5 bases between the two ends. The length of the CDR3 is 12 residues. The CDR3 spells CASSSIQETQYF. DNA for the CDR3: TGTGCCAGCAGTTCAATTCAAGAGACCCAGTACTTC.

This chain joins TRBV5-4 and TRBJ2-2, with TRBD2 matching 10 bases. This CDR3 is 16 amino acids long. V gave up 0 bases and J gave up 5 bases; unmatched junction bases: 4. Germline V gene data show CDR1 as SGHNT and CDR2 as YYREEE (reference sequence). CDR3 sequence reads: CASSLGVLAGTGELFF. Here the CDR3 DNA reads TGTGCCAGCAGCTTGGGGGTACTAGCGGGAACCGGGGAGCTGTTTTTT.

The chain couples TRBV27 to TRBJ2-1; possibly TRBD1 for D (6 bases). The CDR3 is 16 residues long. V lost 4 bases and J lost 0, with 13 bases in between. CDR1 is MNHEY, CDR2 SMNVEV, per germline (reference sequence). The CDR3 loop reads CASSSQGLSSYNEQFF. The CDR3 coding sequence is TGTGCCAGCAGTTCCCAGGGGCTGAGCTCCTACAATGAGCAGTTCTTC.

The CDR3 DNA reads TGTGCCACCAGTGAGGGACAGGGAGGACCAGATACGCAGTATTTT. Protein product: CATSEGQGGPDTQYF. V is TRBV24-1 and J is TRBJ2-3; the match to TRBD1 covers 9 bases. Germline V gene data show CDR1 as KGHDR and CDR2 as SFDVKD. The trim removed 4 bases at V and 4 bases at J, leaving 5 bases unmatched. The CDR3 is 15 residues long.

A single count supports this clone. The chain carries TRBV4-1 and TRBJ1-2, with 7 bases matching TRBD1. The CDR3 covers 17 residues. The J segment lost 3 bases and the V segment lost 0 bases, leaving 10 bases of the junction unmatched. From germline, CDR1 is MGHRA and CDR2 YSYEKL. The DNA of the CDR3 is TGCGCCAGCAGCCAAGAAACAGGGGACGTACGGTACTATGGCTACACCTTC. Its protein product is CASSQETGDVRYYGYTF.